Below are 28 T cell receptor beta chains sequenced from a single sample in a study of T-cell memory formation after mild COVID-19. TCRdb fed the 5' RACE reads into MiXCR, producing one record per CDR3 protein. Seen here are about 350,000 distinct CDR3 sequences, approximately 15% observed once, and the top ten hold 22%. The sequenced sample consisted of PBMCs or a T cell subset sorted from them (not recorded which). The source of these receptors is a man between 18 and 29 years old who had mild COVID-19 (a few samples of this study predate the infection). Cell type and time point are not known.

This clonotype showed up just a few times. The rearrangement joins TRBV12-3 or TRBV12-4 to TRBJ2-4, with 11 positions matching TRBD1. V lost 7 bases and J lost 7; bases outside the gene matches: 3. The CDR3 is made up of 13 amino acids. The CDR3 bases are TGTGCCAGCACCGGGGACAGGGGGAACATTCAGTACTTC. Translated, it gives CASTGDRGNIQYF.

This clonotype occurred a few times. This chain connects TRBV5-6 to TRBJ2-1; TRBD2 aligns across 8 bases. This CDR3 region has 13 residues. Losses at the gene ends were 5 bases for V and 9 bases for J; bases not matched to a gene: 7. The germline gives CDR1 SGHDT, CDR2 YYEEEE. The CDR3 spells CASSTLAGGEQFF. For the CDR3, the DNA is TGTGCCAGCAGTACGCTAGCGGGCGGTGAGCAGTTCTTC.

The genes are TRBV4-2 and TRBJ1-1; tentative D call: TRBD1 (5 bases). The CDR3 has 14 residues. Trimming took 1 base from V and 6 from J, leaving 12 bases between them. CDR1 is LGHNA, CDR2 YNFKEQ, per germline. The CDR3 is CASSQVTGSAEAFF. The CDR3 DNA reads as TGTGCCAGCAGCCAAGTCACAGGCTCTGCTGAAGCTTTCTTT.

In this sample, this clonotype turned up many times. The chain is built from TRBV5-1 and TRBJ2-1, with D maybe TRBD1 (7 bases). CDR3 size: 15 residues. V lost 0 bases and J lost 7, with 14 bases in between. The V gene's germline CDR1 is SGHRS and CDR2 YFSETQ. As DNA, the CDR3 is TGCGCCAGCAGCTTGGGGGGGGACAGAGTGAATGAGCAGTTCTTC. Translated, it gives CASSLGGDRVNEQFF.

The chain couples TRBV7-8 to TRBJ2-3; 8 nucleotides line up with TRBD2. This CDR3 has 16 amino acids. Germline CDR1 SGHVS, CDR2 FQNEAQ. J lost 5 bases, V lost 2 bases, and 9 bases had no gene match. The CDR3 reads CASSLSSGRIGDTQYF. The CDR3 DNA sequence: TGTGCCAGCAGCTTAAGCAGCGGGAGAATCGGAGATACGCAGTATTTT.

The rearrangement links TRBV5-5 to TRBJ2-5, with D perhaps assigned TRBD1 or TRBD2 (6 bases each). CDR1 is SGHKS and CDR2 is YYEKEE in the germline V gene (reference sequence). The germline V and J ends were trimmed by 2 bases and 4 bases, with 18 bases remaining between them. This CDR3 contains 16 residues. CDR3 loop: CASSFGIGGKAETQYF. The CDR3 DNA reads as TGTGCCAGCAGCTTCGGGATCGGGGGCAAGGCAGAGACCCAGTACTTC.

The chain uses TRBV2 and TRBJ1-6, with D hard to call. CDR1 is SNHLY, CDR2 FYNNEI, per germline. The CDR3 runs to 14 residues. Trimming cost V 4 bases and J 7 bases, with 11 bases left between them. The DNA for the CDR3 is TGTGCCAGCAGTGTCAGAGCGCCGAATTCACCCCTCCACTTT. Translation: CASSVRAPNSPLHF.

This clonotype was observed a handful of times. V gene TRBV12-3 or TRBV12-4 combines with J gene TRBJ1-2, with D maybe TRBD1 (5 bases). V lost 6 bases and J 7 bases, leaving 15 bases between the germline ends. The CDR3 is made up of 13 amino acids. CDR3 sequence reads: CASSRDGRGGYTF. The CDR3 region has the DNA TGTGCCAGCAGCCGGGACGGCCGGGGTGGCTACACCTTC.

The table lists this clonotype with a few counts. The chain recombines TRBV2 with TRBJ1-1; no clear D. Trimming removed 1 base at V and 10 bases at J, with 10 bases between. This CDR3 has 12 amino acids. Germline assignment: CDR1 SNHLY and CDR2 FYNNEI. The CDR3 here is CASSEGPFGAFF. CDR3 bases: TGTGCCAGCAGTGAAGGACCCTTCGGAGCTTTCTTT.

This clonotype was counted ten times or more. The chain employs TRBV20-1 and TRBJ2-1, with D possibly being TRBD2 (6 bases). Germline V gene data show CDR1 as DFQATT and CDR2 as SNEGSKA (reference sequence). CDR3 size: 16 residues. Trimming pared 6 bases from V and 0 bases from J, leaving 18 bases between. This CDR3 reads CSANHPYGGSYNEQFF. The CDR3 nucleotides read TGCAGTGCGAACCACCCCTACGGGGGCTCCTACAATGAGCAGTTCTTC.

This chain links TRBV5-1 with TRBJ2-5; no clear D. Germline V gene lookup returns CDR1 SGHRS and CDR2 YFSETQ. The CDR3 totals 15 residues. Between the trimmed V and J ends, which lost 4 bases and 2 bases, there was a span of 15 bases. The CDR3 loop reads CASSPSPPPQETQYF. CDR3 coding DNA: TGCGCCAGCAGCCCGTCTCCCCCACCACAAGAGACCCAGTACTTC. Drawing the rest from reference TRBV5-1 and TRBJ2-5, the complete variable domain is KAGVTQTPRYLIKTRGQQVTLSCSPISGHRSVSWYQQTPGQGLQFLFEYFSETQRNKGNFPGRFSGRQFSNSRSEMNVSTLELGDSALYLCASSPSPPPQETQYFGPGTRLLVL.

The rearrangement links TRBV28 to TRBJ2-7, with TRBD1 as a possible D gene (6 bases). CDR3 length: 16 amino acids. CDR1 is MDHEN and CDR2 is SYDVKM in the germline V gene. V dropped 5 bases and J dropped 7 bases, with 24 bases sitting between them. CDR3 sequence: CASSHLGGRGSQEQYV. The CDR3 bases are TGTGCCAGCAGTCACCTAGGGGGTAGGGGTTCACAGGAGCAGTACGTC.

The V call is TRBV3-1, the J call TRBJ1-4; a weak D match, TRBD1 (6 bases). The ends were cut back, 3 bases at V and 6 bases at J, with 17 bases in the middle. The CDR3 spans 16 residues. Per the germline V gene, CDR1 is LGHDT and CDR2 is YNNKEL (reference sequence). CDR3 DNA: TGTGCCAGCAGCCAGTACAGGGTACAACTGGATGAAAAACTGTTTTTT. Its translation is CASSQYRVQLDEKLFF.

The chain is built from TRBV5-1 and TRBJ1-1; 8 bases agree with TRBD1. Germline V CDR1 and CDR2: SGHRS, YFSETQ. The CDR3 sequence is 15 residues long. Trimming at V came to 8 bases and at J to 0 bases, leaving 9 bases not matched to a gene. CDR3 sequence reads: CASSGGERLNTEAFF. The CDR3 DNA is TGCGCCAGTTCAGGGGGCGAGAGGTTGAACACTGAAGCTTTCTTT.

This chain joins TRBV5-5 and TRBJ2-7, with TRBD2 matching 7 bases. The CDR3 loop spans 15 amino acids. V trimming: 5 bases; J trimming: 1 base; junction bases outside the gene matches: 9. Germline-derived CDR1 and CDR2 are SGHKS and YYEKEE (reference sequence). In nucleotides, the CDR3 is TGTGCCAGCAGTTCGACACCCGGGGGGTCCTACGAGCAGTACGTC. It codes for CASSSTPGGSYEQYV.

V is TRBV10-3 and J is TRBJ1-6; possibly TRBD1 for D (6 bases). The germline V gene encodes CDR1 ENHRY and CDR2 SYGVKD. The V end lost 8 bases, the J end lost 7 bases, and 12 bases lay between the germline ends. The CDR3 covers 13 residues. For the CDR3, the DNA is TGTGCCATCGGGCCAGGGGCAAATTCACCCCTCCACTTT. Translating it yields CAIGPGANSPLHF.

The sample holds a few counts of this clonotype. The chain combines TRBV5-1 with TRBJ1-6, with D unresolved. V was shortened by 0 bases and J by 9 bases, with 10 bases between the two germline ends. This CDR3 contains 14 residues. From germline, CDR1 is SGHRS and CDR2 YFSETQ. The CDR3 loop is CASSLESLASPLHF. CDR3 nucleotides: TGCGCCAGCAGCTTGGAGAGCCTCGCTTCACCCCTCCACTTT. Filled out from reference TRBV5-1 and TRBJ1-6, the complete variable domain reads KAGVTQTPRYLIKTRGQQVTLSCSPISGHRSVSWYQQTPGQGLQFLFEYFSETQRNKGNFPGRFSGRQFSNSRSEMNVSTLELGDSALYLCASSLESLASPLHFGNGTRLTVT.

In this sample, this clonotype turned up a few times. J is TRBJ2-2 and V is TRBV12-3 or TRBV12-4; D may correspond to TRBD1 or TRBD2 (5 bases each). The CDR3 consists of 15 residues. V gave up 6 bases and J gave up 1 base, with 12 bases separating them. CDR3 sequence: CASRFMGENTGELFF. For the CDR3, the DNA is TGTGCCAGCAGGTTCATGGGGGAGAACACCGGGGAGCTGTTTTTT.

This clonotype came up a few times. CDR3 sequence reads: CASSYSKGGSNYGYTF. Here the CDR3 DNA reads TGTGCCAGCAGTTACTCGAAGGGAGGCTCTAACTATGGCTACACCTTC. The J gene is TRBJ1-2, the V gene TRBV6-5; no clear D gene. Germline V gives CDR1 MNHEY, CDR2 SVGAGI. The CDR3 length is 16 residues. The V and J ends lost 0 bases and 0 bases respectively, with 11 bases between them.

This clonotype turned up a few times. The gene calls are TRBV7-2 and TRBJ1-6; no reliable D call. Trimming took off 2 bases at V and 13 bases at J, with 15 bases between the two ends. Germline V gives CDR1 SGHTA, CDR2 FQGNSA. This CDR3 region has 14 residues. The chain's CDR3 is CASSLSSPWEPLHF. The CDR3 DNA follows: TGTGCCAGCAGCTTATCCAGCCCATGGGAGCCCCTCCACTTT.

This clonotype has just a few counts. V usage is TRBV11-2 and J usage is TRBJ2-2, with D hard to call. The CDR3 covers 13 residues. The germline V gene encodes CDR1 SGHAT and CDR2 FQNNGV. Trimming pared 3 bases from V and 5 bases from J, leaving 7 bases between. In DNA, the CDR3 is TGTGCCAGCAGCTTTTATGCGACCGGGGAGCTGTTTTTT. Amino acids: CASSFYATGELFF.

The V call is TRBV7-6, the J call TRBJ2-1, with TRBD1 matching 7 bases. CDR1 is SGHVS, CDR2 FNYEAQ, per germline. This CDR3 region has 18 residues. The trim removed 2 bases at V and 5 bases at J, leaving 15 bases unmatched. The CDR3 here is CASSLYRGELMSDNEQFF. CDR3 nucleotides: TGTGCCAGCAGCTTATACAGGGGAGAACTAATGTCCGACAATGAGCAGTTCTTC.

This sequence joins TRBV5-1 and TRBJ1-1; weak D call: TRBD1 (5 bases). The CDR3 spans 15 residues. Germline lookup yields CDR1 SGHRS and CDR2 YFSETQ. Trimming removed 0 bases at V and 4 bases at J, with 13 bases between. CDR3 residues: CASSLDNIGGTEAFF. CDR3 coding DNA: TGCGCCAGCAGCTTGGACAACATTGGGGGCACTGAAGCTTTCTTT.

This clonotype was seen repeatedly, ten times or more. The rearrangement joins TRBV7-8 to TRBJ2-2; possibly TRBD2 for D (6 bases). V shed 6 bases and J shed 5 bases, with 13 bases lying between them. This CDR3 region has 14 residues. In germline, CDR1 is SGHVS, CDR2 FQNEAQ. This CDR3 is CASRPRGWTGELFF. For the CDR3, the DNA is TGTGCCAGCAGGCCCCGGGGGTGGACCGGGGAGCTGTTTTTT.

The rearrangement links TRBV13 to TRBJ2-1; 11 nucleotides line up with TRBD2. The length of the CDR3 is 14 residues. V lost 5 bases and J lost 7; bases outside the gene matches: 4. Germline V gives CDR1 PRHDT, CDR2 FYEKMQ (reference sequence). The CDR3: CASSPRTSGNEQFF. DNA for the CDR3: TGTGCCAGCAGCCCTCGGACTAGCGGGAATGAGCAGTTCTTC. Full variable domain (missing parts from reference TRBV13 and TRBJ2-1): AAGVIQSPRHLIKEKRETATLKCYPIPRHDTVYWYQQGPGQDPQFLISFYEKMQSDKGSIPDRFSAQQFSDYHSELNMSSLELGDSALYFCASSPRTSGNEQFFGPGTRLTVL.

This clonotype occurred many times. The J gene is TRBJ2-1, the V gene TRBV7-2, with 9 positions matching TRBD2. The CDR3 covers 16 residues. CDR1 SGHTA and CDR2 FQGNSA come from the germline V gene. V trimming: 3 bases; J trimming: 0 bases; junction bases outside the gene matches: 3. CDR3 DNA: TGTGCCAGCAGCTTCCTAGCGGGGAGCTCCTACAATGAGCAGTTCTTC. Protein product: CASSFLAGSSYNEQFF. Based on the CDR3 plus reference TRBV7-2 and TRBJ2-1, the full variable domain is GAGVSQSPSNKVTEKGKDVELRCDPISGHTALYWYRQSLGQGLEFLIYFQGNSAPDKSGLPSDRFSAERTGGSVSTLTIQRTQQEDSAVYLCASSFLAGSSYNEQFFGPGTRLTVL.

This clonotype has just a few counts. V usage is TRBV7-8 and J usage is TRBJ2-6, with D tentatively TRBD2 (6 bases). V shed 5 bases and J shed 0 bases, with 23 bases lying between them. Germline V gives CDR1 SGHVS, CDR2 FQNEAQ. This CDR3 comprises 20 residues. In DNA form, the CDR3 reads TGTGCCAGCAGCCACAACCGCCCGGGACTGATTATCTCTGGGGCCAACGTCCTGACTTTC. Protein product: CASSHNRPGLIISGANVLTF.

This chain links TRBV6-2 or TRBV6-3 with TRBJ1-2; D is uncertain. The CDR3 is made up of 13 amino acids. Looked up from germline, CDR1 is MNHEY and CDR2 is SVGEGT. V dropped 7 bases and J dropped 2 bases, with 11 bases sitting between them. The CDR3: CASTPDGNYGYTF. CDR3 coding DNA: TGTGCCAGCACCCCCGACGGGAACTATGGCTACACCTTC.